Listed below are T cell receptor beta chains from one sample, sequenced in a study of cytomegalovirus exposure and HLA in healthy donors. Data came from immunoSEQ multiplex PCR; TCRdb stores just in-frame clones and leaves some out. Counted here are about 130,000 clones, approximately 85% occurring once; the ten biggest clones make up roughly 1.7%. The sequencing sample was made of PBMCs. Source of these receptors: a boy aged 10-17 years in good health and CMV-seronegative. Each CDR3 is given with its conserved first and last residue. A D gene is named only where the DNA matches it firmly. Size values are once, few and many counts, or a class for expanded clones, and some rows have none.

j_call clone_size cdr3_length d_call v_call cdr3_aa cdr3_nt
TRBJ2-7 . 15 TRBD1 TRBV6-5 CASSYSRDRVYEQYF TGTGCCAGCAGTTACTCCCGGGACAGGGTTTACGAGCAGTACTTC
TRBJ2-7 . 14 . TRBV29-1 CSVDPGLGAYEQYF TGCAGCGTTGACCCGGGACTCGGAGCCTACGAGCAGTACTTC
TRBJ2-7 . 15 TRBD1 TRBV6-5 CASSYWTGIYYEQYF TGTGCCAGCAGTTACTGGACAGGGATTTACTACGAGCAGTACTTC
TRBJ1-2 . 13 TRBD1 TRBV23-1 CASSQPGQGRNTF TGCGCCAGCAGTCAACCGGGACAGGGACGGAACACCTTC
TRBJ2-7 . 15 TRBD1 TRBV5-6 CASSLEQGAVYEQYF TGTGCCAGCAGCTTGGAACAGGGGGCAGTCTACGAGCAGTACTTC
TRBJ1-2 . 16 TRBD1 TRBV19 CASSASEGQGIYGYTF TGTGCCAGTAGTGCCTCTGAGGGACAGGGTATCTATGGCTACACCTTC
TRBJ1-1 few 14 . TRBV2 CASSELTVNTEAFF TGTGCCAGCAGTGAGCTCACAGTGAACACTGAAGCTTTCTTT
TRBJ2-7 . 15 TRBD2 TRBV27 CASSRWTSGSHEQYF TGTGCCAGCAGTCGCTGGACTAGCGGGAGCCACGAGCAGTACTTC
TRBJ2-2 . 15 TRBD1 TRBV7-6 CASSQGTGGTGELFF TGTGCCAGCAGCCAAGGGACAGGAGGGACCGGGGAGCTGTTTTTT
TRBJ2-2 . 12 TRBD2 TRBV7-2 CASSHGEGKVFF TGTGCCAGCAGCCACGGGGAGGGGAAGGTGTTTTTT
TRBJ2-7 . 14 TRBD2 TRBV30 CATSFSGKFHEQYF TGTGCCACCTCCTTTAGCGGGAAGTTTCACGAGCAGTACTTC
TRBJ2-1 . 15 . TRBV7-9 CASSPPDGTYNEQFF TGTGCCAGCAGCCCACCAGACGGGACCTACAATGAGCAGTTCTTC
TRBJ1-2 . 11 . TRBV20-1 CSARGGGGYTF TGCAGCGCTCGCGGGGGGGGTGGCTACACCTTC
TRBJ1-3 once 14 . TRBV5-1 CASSKAGPGNTIYF TGCGCCAGCAGCAAGGCGGGGCCCGGAAACACCATATATTTT
TRBJ2-7 . 13 . TRBV4-1 CASSRIGQPEQYF TGCGCCAGCAGCCGGATCGGACAGCCCGAGCAGTACTTC
TRBJ1-1 few 14 TRBD1 TRBV2 CASSTGTVNTEAFF TGTGCCAGCAGTACCGGGACAGTGAACACTGAAGCTTTCTTT
TRBJ1-4 . 15 . TRBV7-6 CASSLSGQYNEKLFF TGTGCCAGCAGCTTATCCGGACAGTATAATGAAAAACTGTTTTTT
TRBJ2-3 . 16 . TRBV30 CAWSVLTEGGTDTQYF TGTGCCTGGAGTGTACTCACAGAAGGGGGCACAGATACGCAGTATTTT
TRBJ2-5 . 15 TRBD1 TRBV6-5 CASSSDRALRETQYF TGTGCCAGCAGTTCCGACAGGGCTTTACGGGAGACCCAGTACTTC
TRBJ2-1 . 16 TRBD1 TRBV7-3 CASSPTLGQGANEQFF TGTGCCAGCAGCCCGACCCTGGGGCAGGGGGCGAATGAGCAGTTCTTC
TRBJ2-7 . 10 . TRBV2 CASSGYLQYF TGTGCCAGCAGTGGTTATTTGCAGTACTTC
TRBJ1-3 . 14 TRBD1 TRBV2 CASGGQGSGNTIYF TGTGCCAGCGGGGGACAGGGGAGTGGAAACACCATATATTTT
TRBJ1-2 once 15 . TRBV6-5 CASNPSPGTLYGYTF TGTGCCAGCAACCCCAGTCCCGGGACACTATATGGCTACACCTTC
TRBJ1-1 . 14 . TRBV7-2 CASSLAAGSTEAFF TGTGCCAGCAGCTTAGCGGCGGGGTCCACTGAAGCTTTCTTT
TRBJ1-5 once 14 . TRBV30 CAWSPTRSNQPQHF TGTGCCTGGAGCCCAACACGTAGCAATCAGCCCCAGCATTTT
TRBJ2-6 . 15 . TRBV4-3 CASSLRSSGANVLTF TGCGCCAGCAGCCTTCGGAGCTCTGGGGCCAACGTCCTGACTTTC
TRBJ2-1 . 12 . TRBV30 CAWSSQIQEQFF TGTGCCTGGAGTTCCCAAATCCAAGAGCAGTTCTTC
TRBJ2-1 . 14 . TRBV30 CAWSVGLSGNEQFF TGTGCCTGGAGTGTCGGACTCAGCGGCAATGAGCAGTTCTTC
TRBJ1-6 . 15 TRBD1 TRBV25-1 CASSPGQWAKSPLHF TGTGCCAGCAGTCCGGGACAGTGGGCCAAATCACCCCTCCACTTT
TRBJ1-6 . 16 . TRBV27 CASSPFEGGWNSPLHF TGTGCCAGCAGTCCCTTCGAGGGCGGGTGGAATTCACCCCTCCACTTT
TRBJ1-1 . 15 . TRBV29-1 CSVDREVTPNTEAFF TGCAGCGTTGATCGGGAGGTGACTCCGAACACTGAAGCTTTCTTT
TRBJ1-2 . 14 TRBD1 TRBV2 CASRGTVEDYGYTF TGTGCCAGCAGAGGGACAGTCGAAGACTATGGCTACACCTTC